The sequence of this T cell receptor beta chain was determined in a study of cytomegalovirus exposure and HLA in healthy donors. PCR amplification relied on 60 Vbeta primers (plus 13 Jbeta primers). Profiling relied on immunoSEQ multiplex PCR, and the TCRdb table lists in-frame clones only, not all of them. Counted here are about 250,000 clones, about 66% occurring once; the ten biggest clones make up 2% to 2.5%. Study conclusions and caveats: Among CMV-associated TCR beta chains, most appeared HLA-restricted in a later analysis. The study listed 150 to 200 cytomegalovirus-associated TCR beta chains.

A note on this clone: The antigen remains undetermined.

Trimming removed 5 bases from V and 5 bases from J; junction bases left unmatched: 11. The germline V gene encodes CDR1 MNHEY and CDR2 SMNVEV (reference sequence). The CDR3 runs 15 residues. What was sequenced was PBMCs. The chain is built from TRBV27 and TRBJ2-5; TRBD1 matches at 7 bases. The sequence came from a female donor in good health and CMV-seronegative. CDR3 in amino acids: CASSQEGAVTETQYF. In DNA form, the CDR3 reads TGTGCCAGCAGTCAAGAGGGGGCGGTTACGGAGACCCAGTACTTC.